This T cell receptor beta chain was captured in a study of T cell changes during pregnancy in multiple sclerosis. V lost 0 bases and J lost 4, with 3 bases in between. The germline V gene has CDR1 SEHNR and CDR2 FQNEAQ (reference sequence). The length of the CDR3 is 12 residues. Using immunoSEQ multiplex PCR, the repertoire was profiled, and TCRdb retains in-frame clones only, with some absent. The data contain about 40,000 clones, over 75% of them singletons. The sample was CD4+ T cells from peripheral blood mononuclear cells, taken before pregnancy. The V call is TRBV7-9, the J call TRBJ1-1; no clear D. The sequence derives from a female donor with multiple sclerosis, enrolled in a pregnancy study. CDR3 in DNA: TGTGCCAGCAGCTTAGCCTCCACTGAAGCTTTCTTT. It specifies CASSLASTEAFF.